The 30 T cell receptor beta chains below all came from one sample that was sequenced in a study of T cells expressing NK-cell markers. TCRdb reprocessed the 5' RACE reads and stores each CDR3 protein as one record, lacking DNA. Its clone listing holds about 550,000 distinct CDR3 sequences. The sample taken for sequencing was blood T cells: a sorted CD56 or NKG2C T cell subset, CD4+ or CD8+ T cells, or bulk PBMC T cells (not recorded which). All receptors come from a young man in good health.

The chain joins TRBV20-1 to TRBJ2-5; the D call from TCRdb, TRBD1, cannot be confirmed without DNA. The germline V gene has CDR1 DFQATT and CDR2 SNEGSKA (reference sequence). The length of the CDR3 is 16 residues. CDR3 sequence reads: CSARDPHRGGQETQYF.

This chain joins TRBV6-2 or TRBV6-3 and TRBJ2-5; absent DNA, TCRdb's TRBD2 call cannot be checked. Germline CDR1 is MNHEY and CDR2 is SVGEGT. The CDR3 consists of 16 residues. CDR3 in amino acids: CASSLPKREGRAAQYF.

The V gene is TRBV6-5, the J gene TRBJ1-5. CDR3 size: 19 residues. Germline V gene lookup returns CDR1 MNHEY and CDR2 SVGAGI. The CDR3 spells CASSYSHGEGEVEDQPQHF.

The chain uses TRBV20-1 and TRBJ2-3; lacking DNA, the TRBD1 call made by TCRdb goes unchecked. The CDR3 loop spans 14 amino acids. Germline V gene sequence: CDR1 DFQATT, CDR2 SNEGSKA (reference sequence). The CDR3 sequence is CSASSGGGTDTQYF.

The V call is TRBV7-9, the J call TRBJ2-3. The CDR3 has 13 residues. CDR1 is SEHNR and CDR2 is FQNEAQ in the germline V gene (reference sequence). CDR3 sequence: CASSTLSTDTQYF.

The genes are TRBV6-5 and TRBJ2-5; TCRdb reports TRBD1, a call that lacks DNA to check it against. Germline-derived CDR1 and CDR2 are MNHEY and SVGAGI. This CDR3 region has 12 residues. The CDR3 spells CASRAGTETQYF.

The chain is built from TRBV7-9 and TRBJ2-1; TCRdb gives TRBD2 as the D gene, but with no DNA this cannot be confirmed. The CDR3 length is 14 residues. Germline V gives CDR1 SEHNR, CDR2 FQNEAQ (reference sequence). CDR3 in amino acids: CASRRAGTRDEQFF.

The genes are TRBV6-2 or TRBV6-3 and TRBJ2-1; lacking DNA, the TRBD1 call made by TCRdb goes unchecked. The germline CDR1 and CDR2 sequences are MNHEY and SVGEGT. The CDR3 covers 16 residues. The CDR3 region is CASSYFRGTPDDEQFF.

J is TRBJ1-6 and V is TRBV7-9; absent DNA, TCRdb's TRBD1 call cannot be checked. Germline V gene sequence: CDR1 SEHNR, CDR2 FQNEAQ (reference sequence). CDR3 length: 14 residues. This CDR3 reads CASSHRDRLSPLHF.

V and J are TRBV20-1 and TRBJ2-7; TCRdb's D gene call, TRBD2, goes unchecked for lack of DNA. Germline V CDR1 and CDR2: DFQATT, SNEGSKA (reference sequence). The CDR3 spans 13 residues. This CDR3 reads CSSALAGGSEQYF.

This sequence joins TRBV7-6 and TRBJ2-7; TCRdb's D gene call, TRBD1, goes unchecked for lack of DNA. Germline CDR1 and CDR2: SGHVS and FNYEAQ. The CDR3 sequence is 15 residues long. The CDR3 region is CASSEGPNGGYEQYF.

The chain combines TRBV6-1 with TRBJ2-2; TCRdb's D gene call, TRBD1, goes unchecked for lack of DNA. This CDR3 has 14 residues. Germline V gene data show CDR1 as MNHNS and CDR2 as SASEGT. The CDR3 sequence is CASSPGPHTGELFF.

V gene TRBV14 combines with J gene TRBJ2-5; there is no DNA to check the TCRdb D call of TRBD1. This CDR3 region has 15 residues. CDR1 is SGHDN and CDR2 is FVKESK in the germline V gene. This CDR3 is CASSQGDRTKETQYF. The whole variable domain, remainder taken from reference TRBV14 and TRBJ2-5, is EAGVTQFPSHSVIEKGQTVTLRCDPISGHDNLYWYRRVMGKEIKFLLHFVKESKQDESGMPNNRFLAERTGGTYSTLKVQPAELEDSGVYFCASSQGDRTKETQYFGPGTRLLVL.

The CDR3 loop reads CSAPKGLYEQYF. The V call is TRBV20-1, the J call TRBJ2-7; absent DNA, TCRdb's TRBD2 call cannot be checked. Germline V CDR1 and CDR2: DFQATT, SNEGSKA (reference sequence). This CDR3 has 12 amino acids.

The chain carries TRBV4-2 and TRBJ2-3. The CDR3 consists of 14 residues. Germline loops: CDR1 LGHNA, CDR2 YNFKEQ. The CDR3 loop is CASSQGISTDTQYF.

The rearrangement uses TRBV5-4 and TRBJ2-5. The CDR3 length is 15 residues. Looked up from germline, CDR1 is SGHNT and CDR2 is YYREEE (reference sequence). CDR3 sequence reads: CASSPRSATSETQYF.

The rearrangement links TRBV10-3 to TRBJ2-5; as DNA is missing, the TRBD2 call by TCRdb cannot be tested. The germline V gene has CDR1 ENHRY and CDR2 SYGVKD. The CDR3 spans 13 residues. CDR3 sequence: CASRRAGEETQYF.

The chain links TRBV27 to TRBJ2-7; TCRdb lists TRBD1, though no DNA is available to test this call. This CDR3 region has 11 residues. The germline V gene has CDR1 MNHEY and CDR2 SMNVEV (reference sequence). The CDR3 here is CASSRAGQQYF.

The rearrangement links TRBV12-3 or TRBV12-4 to TRBJ2-7; the D call from TCRdb, TRBD2, cannot be confirmed without DNA. The CDR3 is made up of 14 amino acids. The CDR3 is CASSLGSGSHEQYF.

J is TRBJ2-2 and V is TRBV28; TCRdb returns TRBD1, unconfirmable since there is no DNA. The CDR3 is made up of 16 amino acids. In germline, CDR1 is MDHEN, CDR2 SYDVKM. CDR3: CASTVRGRGATGELFF.

The gene calls are TRBV4-1 and TRBJ2-4; with no DNA, the TCRdb D assignment of TRBD2 cannot be verified. The CDR3 consists of 15 residues. Germline CDR1 MGHRA, CDR2 YSYEKL. This chain's CDR3 is CASSLREGRKNIQYF.

This chain connects TRBV4-1 to TRBJ2-7. CDR1 MGHRA and CDR2 YSYEKL come from the germline V gene. CDR3 length: 15 amino acids. The CDR3 sequence: CASSSQFSSSYEQYF.

The genes are TRBV20-1 and TRBJ2-1. CDR3 length equals 11 residues. Germline lookup yields CDR1 DFQATT and CDR2 SNEGSKA (reference sequence). CDR3 sequence: CSGTRANEQFF.

This rearrangement joins TRBV18 to TRBJ2-1; the TCRdb D gene call, TRBD1, has no DNA to confirm it. This CDR3 is 17 amino acids long. The germline V gene encodes CDR1 KGHSH and CDR2 LQKENI. This CDR3 is CASSPQFGTGPYNEQFF.

This chain connects TRBV6-6 to TRBJ1-2; as DNA is missing, the TRBD1 call by TCRdb cannot be tested. Germline assignment: CDR1 MNHNY and CDR2 SVGAGI (reference sequence). This CDR3 is 12 amino acids long. CDR3 protein: CASSPDGGGYTF.

The chain uses TRBV6-2 or TRBV6-3 and TRBJ2-5. Germline V lookup: CDR1 MNHEY, CDR2 SVGEGT. This CDR3 contains 13 residues. The CDR3 sequence is CASSYSQGETQYF.

The rearrangement uses TRBV9 and TRBJ1-1; TCRdb outputs TRBD1, but without DNA this stays unchecked. The CDR3 is made up of 16 amino acids. Germline V gives CDR1 SGDLS, CDR2 YYNGEE. This CDR3 reads CASSPSVGVRGTEAFF.

The rearrangement links TRBV29-1 to TRBJ2-3; the D gene TCRdb calls, TRBD2, cannot be checked with no DNA. This CDR3 has 16 residues. Germline CDR1 SQVTM, CDR2 ANQGSEA. The chain's CDR3 is CSVVTPGTSSTDTQYF.

V usage is TRBV11-3 and J usage is TRBJ2-2. Germline loops: CDR1 SGHNT, CDR2 YENEEA. The CDR3 consists of 16 residues. The CDR3 is CASSPHLGWNTGELFF.

The CDR3 protein is CASSHGTSGDTEAFF. This chain links TRBV6-1 with TRBJ1-1. The CDR3 sequence is 15 residues long. Germline V CDR1 and CDR2: MNHNS, SASEGT.